Following are 25 T cell receptor beta chains from one sample sequenced in a study of long-term antiretroviral therapy in people with HIV. Samples were assayed with immunoSEQ v3.0 at survey level. Sequencing used immunoSEQ multiplex PCR; TCRdb keeps in-frame clones, though not all of them. The sample has 14,000 or so clones, roughly four fifths seen once. Sequences were derived from unsorted PBMCs, sampled 1.8 years before starting antiretroviral therapy. Source of these receptors: a woman aged 40 to 50 with HIV.

V usage is TRBV6-1 and J usage is TRBJ2-7; D ambiguous. The germline gives CDR1 MNHNS, CDR2 SASEGT. V was shortened by 2 bases and J by 0 bases, with 8 bases between the two germline ends. This CDR3 is built from 14 residues. CDR3 sequence reads: CASSEPGFSYEQYF. For the CDR3, the DNA is TGTGCCAGCAGTGAACCGGGCTTCTCCTACGAGCAGTACTTC.

This rearrangement joins TRBV5-1 to TRBJ2-5, with D perhaps being TRBD1 or TRBD2 (5 bases each). Germline V lookup: CDR1 SGHRS, CDR2 YFSETQ. The CDR3 runs 13 residues. The ends were cut back, 7 bases at V and 1 base at J, with 11 bases in the middle. CDR3 coding DNA: TGCGCCAGCCGCGAGGGGCCCCAAGAGACCCAGTACTTC. Its protein is CASREGPQETQYF.

This chain uses TRBV6-1 with TRBJ2-5; TRBD1 aligns across 10 bases. Germline trimming cut 3 bases from V and 4 bases from J; bases unmatched to any gene: 2. Germline loops: CDR1 MNHNS, CDR2 SASEGT. The length of the CDR3 is 14 residues. Here the CDR3 reads CASSDRDRGETQYF. The CDR3, as DNA: TGTGCCAGCAGTGACCGGGACAGGGGAGAGACCCAGTACTTC.

The chain has TRBV29-1 and TRBJ2-3; TRBD2 agrees at 8 bases. V shed 5 bases and J 3 bases; nucleotides not matched to a gene: 16. CDR1 and CDR2 (germline): SQVTM, ANQGSEA. The CDR3 totals 17 residues. CDR3 sequence: CSVRGVAGMFITDTQYF. CDR3 nucleotide sequence: TGCAGCGTTCGGGGGGTAGCGGGAATGTTTATAACAGATACGCAGTATTTT.

In the case of this clone: One end of the junction is discordant with germline, which a read error may explain. The J gene is TRBJ2-5, the V gene TRBV7-7; unclear D gene. Germline V lookup: CDR1 SSHAT, CDR2 FNYEAQ (reference sequence). The CDR3 has 11 residues. The CDR3 DNA follows: TGTGCTAGCAGCCTCATGGAGACCCAGTACTTC. As protein: CASSLMETQYF. Full variable domain (outside the CDR3, taken from reference TRBV7-7 and TRBJ2-5): GAGVSQSPRYKVTKRGQDVTLRCDPISSHATLYWYQQALGQGPEFLTYFNYEAQPDKSGLPSDRFSAERPEGSISTLTIQRTEQRDSAMYRCASSLMETQYFGPGTRLLVL.

This chain links TRBV13 with TRBJ1-5; TRBD1 matches at 9 bases. The CDR3 is made up of 14 amino acids. Unmatched junction bases numbered 6, after V lost 3 bases and J lost 9 bases. Germline CDR1 reads PRHDT; CDR2 reads FYEKMQ (reference sequence). The CDR3 DNA reads TGTGCCAGCAGCTTGGGACAGGGTAGTAGGCCCCAGCATTTT. The encoded protein is CASSLGQGSRPQHF.

J is TRBJ2-7 and V is TRBV4-2; D tentatively fits TRBD1 or TRBD2 (5 bases each). This CDR3 spans 15 amino acids. Germline V gene data show CDR1 as LGHNA and CDR2 as YNFKEQ. V was shortened by 4 bases and J by 1 base, with 14 bases between the two germline ends. This chain's CDR3 is CASSLWTGLSYEQYF. CDR3 coding DNA: TGTGCCAGCAGCCTCTGGACGGGGCTATCCTACGAGCAGTACTTC.

Written as DNA, the CDR3 is TGTGCCAGCAGAGAACTAGCGACAGATACGCAGTATTTT. This codes for CASRELATDTQYF. The J gene is TRBJ2-3, the V gene TRBV6-5; 7 bases are a match to TRBD2. Germline V gene sequence: CDR1 MNHEY, CDR2 SVGAGI. The CDR3 length is 13 residues. Trimming at V came to 6 bases and at J to 3 bases, leaving 3 bases not matched to a gene.

The sample holds one count of this clone. J is TRBJ1-3 and V is TRBV5-3, with TRBD1 as a possible D gene (6 bases). TRBV5-3 is marked as an open reading frame, function uncertain. This CDR3 is built from 15 residues. V was cut by 4 bases and J by 3 bases, with 14 bases left in between. CDR3 in amino acids: CARSIYRVGGNTIYF. The CDR3, as DNA: TGTGCCAGAAGCATTTACAGGGTCGGTGGAAACACCATATATTTT.

This clone showed up just once. The rearrangement links TRBV5-1 to TRBJ2-5; 7 positions agree with TRBD2. Germline CDR1 SGHRS, CDR2 YFSETQ. The V segment lost 0 bases and the J segment 3 bases; nucleotides outside the gene matches: 5. CDR3 length: 15 amino acids. CDR3 DNA sequence: TGCGCCAGCAGCTTGGGGGACTATTCGAAAGAGACCCAGTACTTC. Translating it yields CASSLGDYSKETQYF. The full variable domain, rest sourced from reference TRBV5-1 and TRBJ2-5, is KAGVTQTPRYLIKTRGQQVTLSCSPISGHRSVSWYQQTPGQGLQFLFEYFSETQRNKGNFPGRFSGRQFSNSRSEMNVSTLELGDSALYLCASSLGDYSKETQYFGPGTRLLVL.

This chain connects TRBV7-2 to TRBJ1-3; D remains ambiguous. V was cut by 5 bases and J by 7 bases, with 18 bases left in between. CDR1 and CDR2 from the germline V gene are SGHTA and FQGNSA. This CDR3 is 15 amino acids long. The CDR3 loop reads CASSQIAPSGNTIYF. In DNA form, the CDR3 reads TGTGCCAGCAGCCAAATCGCTCCATCCGGGAACACCATATATTTT. The variable domain in full, completed from reference TRBV7-2 and TRBJ1-3, reads GAGVSQSPSNKVTEKGKDVELRCDPISGHTALYWYRQSLGQGLEFLIYFQGNSAPDKSGLPSDRFSAERTGGSVSTLTIQRTQQEDSAVYLCASSQIAPSGNTIYFGEGSWLTVV.

V and J are TRBV30 and TRBJ1-1, with a tentative D call TRBD1 (6 bases). The CDR3 is 12 amino acids. The germline gives CDR1 GTSNPN, CDR2 SVGIG (reference sequence). The V gene lost 3 bases and the J gene lost 10 bases, with 15 bases spanning the gap. The CDR3 here is CAWSLGGRRAFF. The CDR3, as DNA: TGTGCCTGGAGCCTAGGGGGACGGCGAGCTTTCTTT.

This chain uses TRBV4-1 with TRBJ2-2, with D maybe TRBD2 (6 bases). This CDR3 region has 16 residues. Deletions cut 9 bases from V and 1 base from J, with 18 bases between. Germline V gene sequence: CDR1 MGHRA, CDR2 YSYEKL. The CDR3 coding sequence is TGCGCCAGTCGAGTCAGGGACTTCAAGAACACCGGGGAGCTGTTTTTT. Protein: CASRVRDFKNTGELFF.

The genes are TRBV5-4 and TRBJ2-3; 9 nucleotides match TRBD2. V was clipped by 0 bases and J by 0 bases; unmatched bases: 2. This CDR3 is 16 amino acids long. Germline V gene lookup returns CDR1 SGHNT and CDR2 YYREEE (reference sequence). The CDR3 loop is CASSLASGKSTDTQYF. The CDR3 DNA is TGTGCCAGCAGCTTGGCTAGCGGGAAGAGCACAGATACGCAGTATTTT. Full variable domain (outside the CDR3, taken from reference TRBV5-4 and TRBJ2-3): ETGVTQSPTHLIKTRGQQVTLRCSSQSGHNTVSWYQQALGQGPQFIFQYYREEENGRGNFPPRFSGLQFPNYSSELNVNALELDDSALYLCASSLASGKSTDTQYFGPGTRLTVL.

This chain joins TRBV5-8 and TRBJ1-2; a possible D gene is TRBD1 (5 bases). V lost 5 bases, J lost 6 bases, and 11 bases lay in between. Per germline, CDR1 SGHTS and CDR2 YDEGEE. The CDR3 length is 12 residues. The CDR3 region has the DNA TGTGCCAGCAGTCGCTTAGGGGATGGCTACACCTTC. Translated, it gives CASSRLGDGYTF.

The chain is built from TRBV5-1 and TRBJ2-5, with D perhaps assigned TRBD1 or TRBD2 (6 bases each). CDR3 length: 15 residues. V lost 1 base and J lost 5, with 15 bases in between. Per the germline V gene, CDR1 is SGHRS and CDR2 is YFSETQ. CDR3 nucleotides: TGCGCCAGCAGCTTGAACGACCAGGGGAGGGAGACCCAGTACTTC. As protein: CASSLNDQGRETQYF.

The rearrangement links TRBV20-1 to TRBJ1-1; D is uncertain. Per germline, CDR1 DFQATT and CDR2 SNEGSKA (reference sequence). The germline V and J ends were trimmed by 5 bases and 7 bases, with 8 bases remaining between them. This CDR3 has 10 amino acids. In nucleotides, the CDR3 is TGCAGTGCTTATACAGTTGAAGCTTTCTTT. Its translation is CSAYTVEAFF.

This chain joins TRBV25-1 and TRBJ1-2; 9 positions match TRBD1. The CDR3 consists of 15 residues. Germline V gene lookup returns CDR1 MGHDK and CDR2 SYGVNS. V was pared by 2 bases and J by 7 bases, with 8 bases of the junction left unmatched. The CDR3 is CASSELRDREGGYTF. The CDR3 coding sequence is TGTGCCAGCAGTGAACTCCGGGACAGGGAGGGTGGCTACACCTTC.

The genes are TRBV27 and TRBJ2-5; D possibly corresponds to TRBD1 (6 bases). CDR3 length: 14 amino acids. Trimming stripped 1 base from V and 4 bases from J, with 10 bases between. Germline CDR1 reads MNHEY; CDR2 reads SMNVEV (reference sequence). This chain's CDR3 is CASSLYGRGETQYF. The CDR3 coding sequence is TGTGCCAGCAGTTTATACGGCAGGGGAGAGACCCAGTACTTC.

In its sample, this clone was seen once. V usage is TRBV11-3 and J usage is TRBJ2-3; D is uncertain. Trimming removed 3 bases at V and 3 bases at J, with 7 bases between. The CDR3 runs 13 residues. Germline-derived CDR1 and CDR2 are SGHNT and YENEEA. The CDR3 DNA is TGTGCCAGCAGCTTCTCCATGACAGATACGCAGTATTTT. Residues: CASSFSMTDTQYF. Based on the CDR3 plus reference TRBV11-3 and TRBJ2-3, the full variable domain is EAGVVQSPRYKIIEKKQPVAFWCNPISGHNTLYWYLQNLGQGPELLIRYENEEAVDDSQLPKDRFSAERLKGVDSTLKIQPAELGDSAVYLCASSFSMTDTQYFGPGTRLTVL.

V and J are TRBV4-1 and TRBJ1-2, with D perhaps TRBD1 (6 bases). The germline V gene encodes CDR1 MGHRA and CDR2 YSYEKL. This CDR3 is 14 amino acids long. The germline V and J ends were trimmed by 1 base and 6 bases, with 12 bases remaining between them. The CDR3 DNA reads as TGCGCCAGCAGCCAAGGGGGGGGCTTGGATGGCTACACCTTC. The encoded protein is CASSQGGGLDGYTF.

V usage is TRBV7-9 and J usage is TRBJ2-7, with 7 bases identical to TRBD2. Trimming cost V 1 base and J 3 bases; bases outside gene matches: 9. Germline CDR1 SEHNR, CDR2 FQNEAQ (reference sequence). CDR3 length equals 16 residues. CDR3 loop: CASSLDGGTAFYEQYF. CDR3 nucleotides: TGTGCCAGCAGCTTAGACGGGGGGACGGCTTTCTACGAGCAGTACTTC.

This chain joins TRBV19 and TRBJ2-7; TRBD2 matches 7 bases. V trimming: 3 bases; J trimming: 3 bases; junction bases outside the gene matches: 5. The germline V gene has CDR1 LNHDA and CDR2 SQIVND (reference sequence). There are 14 residues in the CDR3. CDR3 residues: CASSMSTSSYEQYF. CDR3 sequence (DNA): TGTGCCAGTAGTATGTCGACTAGCAGCTACGAGCAGTACTTC.

The CDR3 region is CASSLWGTQETQYF. CDR3 coding DNA: TGTGCCAGCAGCTTATGGGGGACCCAAGAGACCCAGTACTTC. J is TRBJ2-5 and V is TRBV7-7; D may match TRBD1 or TRBD2 (5 bases each). The CDR3 loop spans 14 amino acids. Germline CDR1 reads SSHAT; CDR2 reads FNYEAQ (reference sequence). Trimming pared 2 bases from V and 1 base from J, leaving 8 bases between.

CDR3 residues: CASSLGTGGDTQYF. CDR3 DNA sequence: TGTGCCAGCAGCCTCGGGACCGGGGGAGATACGCAGTATTTT. The chain has TRBV7-6 and TRBJ2-3; D might be TRBD2 (6 bases). Looked up from germline, CDR1 is SGHVS and CDR2 is FNYEAQ. V lost 5 bases and J 5 bases, leaving 14 bases between the germline ends. The CDR3 length is 14 residues. Based on the CDR3 plus reference TRBV7-6 and TRBJ2-3, the full variable domain is GAGVSQSPRYKVTKRGQDVALRCDPISGHVSLYWYRQALGQGPEFLTYFNYEAQQDKSGLPNDRFSAERPEGSISTLTIQRTEQRDSAMYRCASSLGTGGDTQYFGPGTRLTVL.